This T cell receptor (beta chain) was captured in a study of cytomegalovirus exposure and HLA in healthy donors. It was with 60 Vbeta and 13 Jbeta primers that the PCR ran. Repertoires were generated with immunoSEQ multiplex PCR, while TCRdb's copy carries only in-frame clones and drops some. Counted here are around 190,000 clones, more than 75% occurring once; the ten biggest clones make up about 3.5%. This clone was observed a few times. The specimen sequenced was PBMCs. This clonotype was sampled from a man aged 40-49 years in good health and CMV-seropositive.

CDR3 protein: CASSPHPGGGEQYF. The CDR3, as DNA: TGTGCCAGCTCACCCCATCCTGGCGGGGGCGAGCAGTACTTC. The chain is built from TRBV18 and TRBJ2-7; 7 bases map to TRBD2. This CDR3 region has 14 residues. Losses at the gene ends were 3 bases for V and 6 bases for J; bases not matched to a gene: 8. The V gene's germline CDR1 is KGHSH and CDR2 LQKENI.